Below are 14 T cell receptor beta chains sequenced from a single sample in a study of naive and memory T cell subsets. An oligonucleotide containing a UMI was ligated to the 3' end of TCR cDNA. Ligated cDNA underwent four rounds of PCR with nested alpha and beta constant region primers and SP2. A single record per CDR3 protein comes from TCRdb applying MiXCR to the 5' RACE reads. The sample yields roughly 62,000 distinct CDR3 sequences, 7% to 8% seen once. The source of these receptors is a female donor in good health.

There are a few counts of this clonotype. The chain links TRBV28 to TRBJ1-2, with TRBD1 identical over 7 bases. The CDR3 is made up of 14 amino acids. Germline CDR1 reads MDHEN; CDR2 reads SYDVKM. V shed 4 bases and J 8 bases; nucleotides not matched to a gene: 10. CDR3 amino acids: CASSSTGNVGGYTF. Here the CDR3 DNA reads TGTGCCAGCAGTTCGACAGGGAACGTCGGAGGCTACACCTTC.

The genes are TRBV20-1 and TRBJ1-5; tentative D call: TRBD1 (6 bases). Germline CDR1 and CDR2: DFQATT and SNEGSKA (reference sequence). V was shortened by 6 bases and J by 1 base, with 13 bases between the two germline ends. The CDR3 covers 14 residues. The CDR3 nucleotides are TGCAGTGCAACTGACAGGCGGAGCAATCAGCCCCAGCATTTT. Translated: CSATDRRSNQPQHF.

The chain uses TRBV19 and TRBJ2-4; D could derive from TRBD1 or TRBD2 (5 bases each). Trimming shortened V by 5 bases and J by 1 base, and 18 bases separated the two germline ends. This CDR3 region has 17 residues. Germline lookup yields CDR1 LNHDA and CDR2 SQIVND (reference sequence). The CDR3 coding sequence is TGTGCCAGTAGTCTCCCGGGGCCACGGGACGCCAAAAACATTCAGTACTTC. Residues: CASSLPGPRDAKNIQYF.

With respect to this clonotype: This may come from a read error, since a much larger clone is one base off. The genes are TRBV7-3 and TRBJ1-1; no definite D call. Germline assignment: CDR1 SGHTA and CDR2 FQGTGA. The CDR3 has 13 amino acids. The V end lost 3 bases, the J end lost 2 bases, and 7 bases lay between the germline ends. The CDR3 DNA reads TGTGCCAGCAGCTTCACACATAACACTGAAGCTTTCTTT. Translated: CASSFTHNTEAFF.

The chain is built from TRBV27 and TRBJ2-3, with D perhaps TRBD1 (6 bases). CDR3 length equals 15 residues. The V gene lost 2 bases and the J gene lost 2 bases, with 11 bases spanning the gap. Per the germline V gene, CDR1 is MNHEY and CDR2 is SMNVEV (reference sequence). CDR3 loop: CASSLQGFDTDTQYF. In nucleotides, the CDR3 is TGTGCCAGCAGTTTACAGGGGTTCGACACAGATACGCAGTATTTT.

The chain joins TRBV11-1 to TRBJ2-4, with TRBD2 identical over 9 bases. CDR1 is SGHAT and CDR2 is FQDESV in the germline V gene (reference sequence). This CDR3 contains 14 residues. Trimming cost V 5 bases and J 12 bases; bases outside gene matches: 11. The chain's CDR3 is CASSNGTSRTYQYF. The DNA of the CDR3 is TGTGCCAGCAGCAACGGGACTAGCCGAACCTATCAGTACTTC.

Written as DNA, the CDR3 is TGTGCCAGCAGCTTAAACCCCGGGTCCACTGAAGCTTTCTTT. Its translation is CASSLNPGSTEAFF. The chain uses TRBV7-3 and TRBJ1-1, with D hard to call. The germline gives CDR1 SGHTA, CDR2 FQGTGA. This CDR3 is 14 amino acids long. V was trimmed by 1 base and J by 4 bases, leaving 10 bases between them.

This clonotype appeared a few times. The chain couples TRBV20-1 to TRBJ2-3; D remains unclear. V was trimmed by 4 bases and J by 3 bases, leaving 8 bases between them. This CDR3 has 12 amino acids. Germline CDR1 DFQATT, CDR2 SNEGSKA (reference sequence). CDR3 nucleotides: TGCAGTGCTAATCTGCGGACAGATACGCAGTATTTT. Amino acid sequence: CSANLRTDTQYF.

This clonotype was seen many times. The chain has TRBV7-9 and TRBJ1-5, with unresolved D. This CDR3 spans 15 amino acids. Deletions cut 5 bases from V and 2 bases from J, with 13 bases between. Germline CDR1 SEHNR, CDR2 FQNEAQ (reference sequence). CDR3 DNA: TGTGCCAGCAGCCTAAGTTCCTGGGGCAATCAGCCCCAGCATTTT. It translates to CASSLSSWGNQPQHF.

The chain is built from TRBV29-1 and TRBJ2-2; 8 bases align to TRBD1. The CDR3 runs to 14 residues. Trimming cost V 8 bases and J 5 bases; bases outside gene matches: 10. Germline V gene data show CDR1 as SQVTM and CDR2 as ANQGSEA. For the CDR3, the DNA is TGCAGCATTGCAGGGGGCGTAAGAACCGGGGAGCTGTTTTTT. It specifies CSIAGGVRTGELFF.

This clonotype has only a few counts. The chain recombines TRBV9 with TRBJ2-2; 10 bases are a match to TRBD2. Trimming took 2 bases from V and 4 from J; bases not matched to a gene: 8. CDR3 length: 17 amino acids. Germline loops: CDR1 SGDLS, CDR2 YYNGEE. CDR3 loop: CASSVTSGGAGTGELFF. DNA for the CDR3: TGTGCCAGCAGCGTTACGAGCGGGGGGGCAGGCACCGGGGAGCTGTTTTTT.

The rearrangement uses TRBV29-1 and TRBJ2-7; 10 positions match TRBD1. CDR1 SQVTM and CDR2 ANQGSEA come from the germline V gene. The CDR3 runs to 13 residues. Germline trimming cut 4 bases from V and 7 bases from J; bases unmatched to any gene: 7. The CDR3: CSVGETGGWEQYF. CDR3 DNA: TGCAGCGTTGGAGAGACAGGGGGCTGGGAGCAGTACTTC.

This clonotype was seen more than once but under ten times. The V and J genes are TRBV29-1 and TRBJ2-1; either TRBD1 or TRBD2 may fit D (5 bases each). V shed 5 bases and J shed 1 base, with 9 bases lying between them. There are 13 residues in the CDR3. Germline CDR1 SQVTM, CDR2 ANQGSEA. The CDR3 DNA reads as TGCAGCGTTTTGGGGGATTCCTACAATGAGCAGTTCTTC. Protein: CSVLGDSYNEQFF.

CDR3: CASSQNPGGSYNEQFF. The CDR3 bases are TGTGCCAGCAGCCAAAACCCAGGGGGCTCCTACAATGAGCAGTTCTTC. This sequence joins TRBV4-2 and TRBJ2-1, with 7 bases fitting TRBD1. The CDR3 runs to 16 residues. Germline CDR1 is LGHNA and CDR2 is YNFKEQ. The V segment lost 2 bases and the J segment 0 bases; nucleotides outside the gene matches: 4.